This TCR beta chain comes out of a study of siplizumab effects on memory and regulatory T cells. Overall study results and limits: An assignable naive or memory phenotype was lacking in roughly 80-97% of proliferating CD4+ or CD8+ clones. Memory T cells appeared less diverse than naive cells, which seemed to contribute substantially to alloresponse.

CDR3 length equals 16 residues. Trimming stripped 4 bases from V and 3 bases from J, with 18 bases between. The germline gives CDR1 MNHEY, CDR2 SVGAGI. Generated by immunoSEQ multiplex PCR, the TCRdb table keeps only in-frame clones and is missing some. The sample has approximately 48,000 clones, 93% seen once. On this clone itself: The antigen is unknown.

The V call is TRBV6-5, the J call TRBJ1-1; D might be TRBD1 (6 bases). Sequences were obtained from CD8+ T cells sorted from blood. The origin of this receptor is a human donor in good health. The CDR3 nucleotides are TGTGCCAGCAGTTGGAACTGGGACACCAGGGACACTGAAGCTTTCTTT. Translating gives CASSWNWDTRDTEAFF.